Presented here are 15 T cell receptor beta chains from one specimen sequenced in a study of T cells after yellow fever vaccination. TCRdb ran MiXCR on the 5' RACE reads and lists one entry per CDR3 protein. Among 400,000 or so distinct CDR3 sequences listed, over 15% were seen once. The sample here was PBMCs, taken before the yellow fever booster vaccination. The origin of the receptors is a man between 18 and 35 years old who received the YFV17D yellow fever vaccine.

This clonotype was found a few times. The chain recombines TRBV9 with TRBJ2-5; TRBD2 might be the D (5 bases). The CDR3 loop spans 15 amino acids. The germline V and J ends were trimmed by 0 bases and 0 bases, with 9 bases remaining between them. Looked up from germline, CDR1 is SGDLS and CDR2 is YYNGEE. The CDR3 sequence is CASSVGGLNQETQYF. Here the CDR3 DNA reads TGTGCCAGCAGCGTAGGAGGGCTAAACCAAGAGACCCAGTACTTC. Full variable domain (outside the CDR3, taken from reference TRBV9 and TRBJ2-5): DSGVTQTPKHLITATGQRVTLRCSPRSGDLSVYWYQQSLDQGLQFLIQYYNGEERAKGNILERFSAQQFPDLHSELNLSSLELGDSALYFCASSVGGLNQETQYFGPGTRLLVL.

This chain joins TRBV13 and TRBJ2-5; TRBD2 is a possible D gene (5 bases). The germline CDR1 and CDR2 sequences are PRHDT and FYEKMQ (reference sequence). V was pared by 7 bases and J by 2 bases, with 20 bases between. The length of the CDR3 is 16 residues. The CDR3 sequence: CASKRTGEPFQETQYF. CDR3 nucleotides: TGTGCCAGCAAGCGGACCGGGGAACCCTTTCAAGAGACCCAGTACTTC.

The gene calls are TRBV9 and TRBJ2-3, with 7 bases lining up with TRBD1. Germline CDR1 and CDR2: SGDLS and YYNGEE. The CDR3 consists of 16 residues. V lost 2 bases, J lost 2 bases, and 8 bases stayed unmatched. CDR3 coding DNA: TGTGCCAGCAGCGTCGGGTTAGGGACAGACACAGATACGCAGTATTTT. Its translation is CASSVGLGTDTDTQYF.

The chain uses TRBV20-1 and TRBJ2-5; TRBD1 matches 7 bases. From germline, CDR1 is DFQATT and CDR2 SNEGSKA (reference sequence). The CDR3 runs 13 residues. The trim removed 0 bases at V and 5 bases at J, leaving 3 bases unmatched. The CDR3 sequence: CSAREGGYETQYF. CDR3 sequence (DNA): TGCAGTGCTAGAGAAGGGGGCTACGAGACCCAGTACTTC.

V is TRBV27 and J is TRBJ1-2; the D gene is possibly TRBD1 (5 bases). The CDR3 has 13 residues. V lost 2 bases and J 6 bases, leaving 10 bases between the germline ends. The germline V gene has CDR1 MNHEY and CDR2 SMNVEV (reference sequence). This chain's CDR3 is CASSLRGVHGYTF. The CDR3 DNA follows: TGTGCCAGCAGTTTAAGGGGAGTTCATGGCTACACCTTC.

This chain links TRBV29-1 with TRBJ2-1; TRBD1 aligns across 7 bases. Germline V gene sequence: CDR1 SQVTM, CDR2 ANQGSEA. This CDR3 is 12 amino acids long. Trimming cost V 8 bases and J 9 bases; bases outside gene matches: 10. The CDR3 DNA reads TGCAGCTTGGGACAGATGGATGGTGAGCAGTTCTTC. This encodes CSLGQMDGEQFF.

The chain joins TRBV7-2 to TRBJ2-1; D unresolved. The CDR3 spans 18 residues. Deletions cut 5 bases from V and 1 base from J, with 21 bases between. In germline, CDR1 is SGHTA, CDR2 FQGNSA. The CDR3: CASSHPIIRRRSYNEQFF. Written as DNA, the CDR3 is TGTGCCAGCAGCCACCCGATCATACGTAGACGGTCCTACAATGAGCAGTTCTTC.

This chain joins TRBV7-8 and TRBJ1-5, with 7 bases lining up with TRBD1. The CDR3 is 15 amino acids. Trimming cost V 5 bases and J 1 base; bases outside gene matches: 5. Germline loops: CDR1 SGHVS, CDR2 FQNEAQ. The CDR3 DNA follows: TGTGCCAGCAGCATTTACAGGGGCAGCAATCAGCCCCAGCATTTT. This translates into CASSIYRGSNQPQHF.

This clonotype was found a few times. The chain joins TRBV11-2 to TRBJ2-4; 7 positions match TRBD1. Trimming at V came to 2 bases and at J to 7 bases, leaving 2 bases not matched to a gene. This CDR3 region has 13 residues. Germline CDR1 SGHAT, CDR2 FQNNGV. The CDR3 sequence: CASSLRGHNIQYF. The CDR3, as DNA: TGTGCCAGCAGCTTAAGGGGGCATAACATTCAGTACTTC.

The chain has TRBV6-4 and TRBJ2-6; the match to TRBD1 covers 9 bases. With V trimmed by 3 bases and J by 0 bases, 0 bases remained unmatched. Germline V gene sequence: CDR1 MRHNA, CDR2 SNTAGT. CDR3 size: 16 residues. The CDR3 DNA reads TGTGCCAGCAGTGAACAGGGGGCCTCTGGGGCCAACGTCCTGACTTTC. It yields the protein CASSEQGASGANVLTF.

This clonotype was seen a few times. The rearrangement uses TRBV6-1 and TRBJ2-7; 7 bases are a match to TRBD1. CDR3 length: 18 amino acids. Trimming removed 2 bases from V and 4 bases from J; junction bases left unmatched: 17. Germline CDR1 MNHNS, CDR2 SASEGT. The CDR3 is CASSESGAVQGFLYEQYF. CDR3 nucleotide sequence: TGTGCCAGCAGTGAAAGTGGGGCCGTACAGGGGTTCTTGTACGAGCAGTACTTC.

The V and J genes are TRBV6-2 or TRBV6-3 and TRBJ1-5; D is unresolved. The V end lost 6 bases, the J end lost 0 bases, and 9 bases lay between the germline ends. This CDR3 contains 14 residues. The germline gives CDR1 MNHEY, CDR2 SVGEGT. CDR3 residues: CASSGRYSNQPQHF. The CDR3 DNA reads TGTGCCAGCAGCGGACGGTATAGCAATCAGCCCCAGCATTTT.

This clonotype showed up just a few times. The gene calls are TRBV5-1 and TRBJ1-1; D is uncertain. Germline CDR1 is SGHRS and CDR2 is YFSETQ. This CDR3 comprises 12 residues. The ends were cut back, 7 bases at V and 9 bases at J, with 16 bases in the middle. CDR3 loop: CASLPETGKAFF. CDR3 sequence (DNA): TGCGCCAGCCTTCCTGAGACGGGGAAAGCTTTCTTT. The whole variable domain, remainder taken from reference TRBV5-1 and TRBJ1-1, is KAGVTQTPRYLIKTRGQQVTLSCSPISGHRSVSWYQQTPGQGLQFLFEYFSETQRNKGNFPGRFSGRQFSNSRSEMNVSTLELGDSALYLCASLPETGKAFFGQGTRLTVV.

This clonotype was found a few times. The chain employs TRBV6-6 and TRBJ2-7; 7 positions match TRBD1. Germline V lookup: CDR1 MNHNY, CDR2 SVGAGI (reference sequence). Trimming cost V 3 bases and J 3 bases; bases outside gene matches: 8. The CDR3 sequence is 15 residues long. CDR3 bases: TGTGCCAGCAGTTATCGACAGGGACAAAGCTACGAGCAGTACTTC. It translates to CASSYRQGQSYEQYF.

V usage is TRBV11-2 and J usage is TRBJ2-5, with TRBD2 matching 9 bases. Germline-derived CDR1 and CDR2 are SGHAT and FQNNGV. This CDR3 region has 14 residues. The V gene end was trimmed by 8 bases and the J gene end by 5 bases; junction bases not matched to a gene: 9. The CDR3 spells CASGGGGAGETQYF. The CDR3 nucleotides read TGTGCCAGCGGAGGCGGGGGGGCAGGGGAGACCCAGTACTTC.